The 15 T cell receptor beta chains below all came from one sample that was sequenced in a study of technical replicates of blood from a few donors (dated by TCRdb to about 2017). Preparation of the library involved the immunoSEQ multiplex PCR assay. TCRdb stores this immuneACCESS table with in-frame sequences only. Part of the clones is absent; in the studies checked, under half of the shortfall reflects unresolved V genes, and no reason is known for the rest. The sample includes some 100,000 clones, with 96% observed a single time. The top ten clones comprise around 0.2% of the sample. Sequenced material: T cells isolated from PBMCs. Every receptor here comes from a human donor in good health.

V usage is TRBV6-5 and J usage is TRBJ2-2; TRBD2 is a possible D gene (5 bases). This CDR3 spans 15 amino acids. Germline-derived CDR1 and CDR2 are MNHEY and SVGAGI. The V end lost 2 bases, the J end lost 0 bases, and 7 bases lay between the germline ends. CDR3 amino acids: CASSYRGTNTGELFF. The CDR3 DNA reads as TGTGCCAGCAGTTACCGGGGAACGAACACCGGGGAGCTGTTTTTT.

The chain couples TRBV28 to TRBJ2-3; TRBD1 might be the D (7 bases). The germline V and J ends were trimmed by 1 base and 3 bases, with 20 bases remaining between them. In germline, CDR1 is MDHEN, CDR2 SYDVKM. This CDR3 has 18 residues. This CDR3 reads CASSLSLGGGTVTDTQYF. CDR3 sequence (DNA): TGTGCCAGCAGTTTATCCCTTGGAGGGGGCACAGTGACAGATACGCAGTATTTT.

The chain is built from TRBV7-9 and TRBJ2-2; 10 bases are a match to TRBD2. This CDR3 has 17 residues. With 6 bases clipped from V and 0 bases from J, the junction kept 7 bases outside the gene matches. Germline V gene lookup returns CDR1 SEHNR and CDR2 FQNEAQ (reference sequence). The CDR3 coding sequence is TGTGCCAGCAGTGGTACTAGCGGGAAGTCGAACACCGGGGAGCTGTTTTTT. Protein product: CASSGTSGKSNTGELFF.

CDR3 in DNA: TGTGCCAGCAGCCCCCGGGCGGGAAGCACAGATACGCAGTATTTT. This encodes CASSPRAGSTDTQYF. The gene calls are TRBV9 and TRBJ2-3; a possible D gene is TRBD2 (6 bases). Germline values: CDR1 SGDLS, CDR2 YYNGEE. Deletions cut 4 bases from V and 0 bases from J, with 12 bases between. The CDR3 extends over 15 amino acids.

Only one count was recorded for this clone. CDR3 bases: TGTGCCAGCAGCAATATGGGCAGGAACTCTGGAAACACCATATATTTT. Translation: CASSNMGRNSGNTIYF. The V gene is TRBV11-3, the J gene TRBJ1-3; D gene unclear. V was pared by 5 bases and J by 0 bases, with 14 bases between. This CDR3 has 16 residues. The germline gives CDR1 SGHNT, CDR2 YENEEA.

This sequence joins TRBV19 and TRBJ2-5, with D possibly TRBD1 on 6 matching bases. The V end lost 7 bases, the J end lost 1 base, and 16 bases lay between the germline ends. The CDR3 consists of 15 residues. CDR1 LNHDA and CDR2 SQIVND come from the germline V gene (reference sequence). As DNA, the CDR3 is TGTGCCAGTACCTTCAGTGGGGGCACCCAAGAGACCCAGTACTTC. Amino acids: CASTFSGGTQETQYF.

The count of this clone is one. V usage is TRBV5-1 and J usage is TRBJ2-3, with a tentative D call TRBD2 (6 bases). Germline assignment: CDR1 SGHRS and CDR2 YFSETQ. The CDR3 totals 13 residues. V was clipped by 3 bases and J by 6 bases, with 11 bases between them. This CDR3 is CASSSTAGDTQYF. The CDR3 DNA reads TGCGCCAGCAGCTCAACTGCGGGGGATACGCAGTATTTT.

CDR3 residues: CAWKDPGQPRGRKGGELFF. The DNA for the CDR3 is TGTGCCTGGAAAGATCCGGGACAGCCCCGTGGTCGGAAAGGGGGGGAGCTGTTTTTT. The gene calls are TRBV30 and TRBJ2-2, with 7 bases matching TRBD1. The CDR3 consists of 19 residues. Trimming took 4 bases from V and 8 from J; bases not matched to a gene: 25. The germline V gene encodes CDR1 GTSNPN and CDR2 SVGIG (reference sequence).

The CDR3 bases are TGTGCCAGCAGATTGGACAGGGGAAGCACAGATACGCAGTATTTT. Translated, it gives CASRLDRGSTDTQYF. The J gene is TRBJ2-3, the V gene TRBV6-8; TRBD1 matches 9 bases. The germline gives CDR1 MNHGY, CDR2 SAAAGT. The CDR3 length is 15 residues. The junction had 4 bases not matched to a gene; V was cut back by 6 bases and J by 0 bases.

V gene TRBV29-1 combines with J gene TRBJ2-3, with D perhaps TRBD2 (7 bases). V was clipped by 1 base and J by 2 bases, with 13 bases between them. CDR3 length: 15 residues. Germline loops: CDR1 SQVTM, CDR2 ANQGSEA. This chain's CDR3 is CSVEVWGGNTDTQYF. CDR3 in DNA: TGCAGCGTTGAAGTGTGGGGGGGCAACACAGATACGCAGTATTTT.

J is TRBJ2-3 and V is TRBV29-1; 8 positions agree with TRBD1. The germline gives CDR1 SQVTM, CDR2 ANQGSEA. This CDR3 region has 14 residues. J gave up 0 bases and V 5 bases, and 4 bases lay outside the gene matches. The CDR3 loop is CSVLDRASTDTQYF. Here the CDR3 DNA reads TGCAGCGTTCTGGACAGGGCTAGCACAGATACGCAGTATTTT.

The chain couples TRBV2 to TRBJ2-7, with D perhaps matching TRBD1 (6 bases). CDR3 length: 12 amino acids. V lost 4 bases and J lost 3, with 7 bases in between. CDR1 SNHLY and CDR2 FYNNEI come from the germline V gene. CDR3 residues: CASSVQGYEQYF. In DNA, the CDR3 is TGTGCCAGCAGTGTACAGGGCTACGAGCAGTACTTC.

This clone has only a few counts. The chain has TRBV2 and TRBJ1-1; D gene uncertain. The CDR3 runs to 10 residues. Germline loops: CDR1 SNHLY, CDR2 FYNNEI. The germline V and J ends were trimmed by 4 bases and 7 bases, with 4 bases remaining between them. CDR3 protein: CASSGSEAFF. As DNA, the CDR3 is TGTGCCAGCAGTGGTAGTGAAGCTTTCTTT.

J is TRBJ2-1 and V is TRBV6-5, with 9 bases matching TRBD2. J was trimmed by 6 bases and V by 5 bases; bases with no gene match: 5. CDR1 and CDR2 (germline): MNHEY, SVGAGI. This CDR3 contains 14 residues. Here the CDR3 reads CASSHSGSSNEQFF. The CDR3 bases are TGTGCCAGCAGTCATAGCGGGAGTAGCAATGAGCAGTTCTTC.

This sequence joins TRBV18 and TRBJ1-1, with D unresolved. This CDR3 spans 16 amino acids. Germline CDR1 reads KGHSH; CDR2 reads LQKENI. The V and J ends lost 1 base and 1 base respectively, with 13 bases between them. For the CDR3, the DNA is TGTGCCAGCTCACCACTAGGGCCCCGGGAGAACACTGAAGCTTTCTTT. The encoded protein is CASSPLGPRENTEAFF.